This TCR beta chain was retrieved from a study of a mutant IDH1 vaccine in newly diagnosed glioma. Measured with immunoSEQ multiplex PCR; TCRdb has only the in-frame clones, and not every one. The data contain tens of thousands of clones, under 85% of them singletons. Time point noted: week 47, end of study. Doses consisted of 300 ug of mutant IDH1 20-mer peptide each, paired with topical imiquimod. V was cut by 2 bases and J by 6 bases, with 11 bases left in between. CDR3 length: 15 residues. Germline-derived CDR1 and CDR2 are SEHNR and FQNEAQ (reference sequence). As for this clone: Its antigen remains unidentified.

The receptor comes from a woman aged 45-59 years with glioma. The material was PBMCs, obtained from a glioma patient whose treatment included an IDH1 peptide vaccine. J is TRBJ1-6 and V is TRBV7-9; unclear D gene. Here the CDR3 reads CASSLSSRSNSPLHF. Written as DNA, the CDR3 is TGTGCCAGCAGCTTATCGAGCAGGTCTAATTCACCCCTCCACTTT.